One sample yielded the 16 T cell receptor beta chains listed below, sequenced in a study of blood T cell repertoires in COVID-19. Only in-frame clones appear in the TCRdb table, and some are missing; sequencing was by immunoSEQ multiplex PCR. The repertoire holds about 320,000 clones, with roughly 88% as singletons. Sequenced sample: peripheral blood. The receptors were sampled from a woman in her thirties with COVID-19, enrolled during active disease.

The rearrangement uses TRBV7-9 and TRBJ1-6; the match to TRBD1 covers 8 bases. This CDR3 spans 18 amino acids. Per germline, CDR1 SEHNR and CDR2 FQNEAQ (reference sequence). With V trimmed by 5 bases and J by 6 bases, 15 bases remained unmatched. CDR3 protein: CASSPVRNQGASNSPLHF. The CDR3 DNA reads as TGTGCCAGCAGCCCGGTGAGGAATCAGGGGGCTAGTAATTCACCCCTCCACTTT.

CDR3 nucleotide sequence: TGTGCCAGCAGTGGTTCTTCCGAAGAGACCCAGTACTTC. The encoded protein is CASSGSSEETQYF. The chain links TRBV2 to TRBJ2-5, with D unresolved. Germline V gene data show CDR1 as SNHLY and CDR2 as FYNNEI. This CDR3 has 13 residues. The V and J ends lost 4 bases and 3 bases respectively, with 9 bases between them.

The chain employs TRBV6-5 and TRBJ1-1; maybe TRBD1 (5 bases). V was trimmed by 6 bases and J by 5 bases, leaving 13 bases between them. The CDR3 covers 13 residues. Germline CDR1 reads MNHEY; CDR2 reads SVGAGI. CDR3 in amino acids: CASRKGRWTEAFF. CDR3 nucleotide sequence: TGTGCCAGCAGAAAGGGGAGGTGGACTGAAGCTTTCTTT.

The rearrangement links TRBV3-1 (or the pseudogene TRBV3-2) to TRBJ2-5; 9 nucleotides line up with TRBD2. The V and J ends lost 6 bases and 1 base, in that order; junction bases with no gene match: 3. Per the germline V gene, CDR1 is LGHDT and CDR2 is YNNKEL (reference sequence). The CDR3 consists of 14 residues. CDR3 sequence reads: CASRQRGVQETQYF. CDR3 coding DNA: TGTGCCAGCAGACAGCGGGGGGTCCAAGAGACCCAGTACTTC.

This clone was seen a handful of times. The chain couples TRBV7-6 to TRBJ1-4; a possible D gene is TRBD2 (5 bases). The J call is in doubt because the DNA end fits TRBJ2-2 better. The CDR3 covers 12 residues. Germline loops: CDR1 SGHVS, CDR2 FNYEAQ. The CDR3 DNA reads TGTGCCAGCAGCCCTCCGGGGAGGGAGCTGTTTTTT. Protein sequence: CASSPPGRELFF.

The V and J genes are TRBV6-4 and TRBJ2-6; TRBD1 agrees at 9 bases. The CDR3 has 17 amino acids. The V gene end was trimmed by 5 bases and the J gene end by 2 bases; junction bases not matched to a gene: 7. Germline lookup yields CDR1 MRHNA and CDR2 SNTAGT. The DNA of the CDR3 is TGTGCCAGCAGTCTAACCGGGACAGGGACTGGGGCCAACGTCCTGACTTTC. This codes for CASSLTGTGTGANVLTF.

The chain has TRBV19 and TRBJ1-5, with D perhaps matching TRBD1 (6 bases). This CDR3 is 15 amino acids long. Germline V lookup: CDR1 LNHDA, CDR2 SQIVND (reference sequence). Trimming stripped 1 base from V and 4 bases from J, with 11 bases between. CDR3 DNA: TGTGCCAGTAGTATAGGGGGCCAGGGGAATCAGCCCCAGCATTTT. It specifies CASSIGGQGNQPQHF.

The chain employs TRBV2 and TRBJ1-6; possibly TRBD1 for D (5 bases). In germline, CDR1 is SNHLY, CDR2 FYNNEI. The CDR3 totals 15 residues. V lost 0 bases and J 9 bases, leaving 12 bases between the germline ends. CDR3 DNA sequence: TGTGCCAGCAGTGAAGCTCAGGGAAAACGTTCACCCCTCCACTTT. Translating gives CASSEAQGKRSPLHF.

The table lists this clone with a count of one. This chain links TRBV12-3 or TRBV12-4 with TRBJ1-5, with no clear D. Trimming stripped 5 bases from V and 2 bases from J, with 4 bases between. The CDR3 length is 12 residues. The CDR3 loop is CASSPGNQPQHF. The CDR3 DNA follows: TGTGCCAGCAGTCCCGGCAATCAGCCCCAGCATTTT.

This chain joins TRBV7-2 and TRBJ2-7; TRBD1 aligns across 8 bases. CDR3 length: 15 residues. Germline-derived CDR1 and CDR2 are SGHTA and FQGNSA. The V segment lost 5 bases and the J segment 2 bases; nucleotides outside the gene matches: 8. CDR3 sequence (DNA): TGTGCCAGCAGCGCTCAGGGGGCGAGTACCTACGAGCAGTACTTC. This codes for CASSAQGASTYEQYF.

The chain recombines TRBV7-8 with TRBJ2-1; D remains ambiguous. CDR3 length: 13 amino acids. V was trimmed by 5 bases and J by 8 bases, leaving 13 bases between them. In germline, CDR1 is SGHVS, CDR2 FQNEAQ. The CDR3 loop is CASSQTVHYEQFF. As DNA, the CDR3 is TGTGCCAGCAGCCAAACGGTGCATTATGAGCAGTTCTTC.

This clone was detected a few times. The chain has TRBV5-1 and TRBJ1-2, with D possibly being TRBD1 (6 bases). The CDR3 extends over 14 amino acids. V was pared by 4 bases and J by 0 bases, with 10 bases between. The germline CDR1 and CDR2 sequences are SGHRS and YFSETQ. CDR3 nucleotides: TGCGCCAGCAGCACCAGGACAGCTAACTATGGCTACACCTTC. Protein: CASSTRTANYGYTF. Full variable domain (missing parts from reference TRBV5-1 and TRBJ1-2): KAGVTQTPRYLIKTRGQQVTLSCSPISGHRSVSWYQQTPGQGLQFLFEYFSETQRNKGNFPGRFSGRQFSNSRSEMNVSTLELGDSALYLCASSTRTANYGYTFGSGTRLTVV.

The rearrangement joins TRBV19 to TRBJ2-2; 8 positions agree with TRBD1. The V and J ends lost 4 bases and 5 bases, in that order; junction bases with no gene match: 6. CDR3 size: 15 residues. Germline loops: CDR1 LNHDA, CDR2 SQIVND (reference sequence). The CDR3 DNA sequence: TGTGCCAGTAGTACCATACAGGGGGAGACCGGGGAGCTGTTTTTT. Encoded protein: CASSTIQGETGELFF.

The rearrangement joins TRBV5-6 to TRBJ1-2, with 8 bases matching TRBD1. Germline V gene lookup returns CDR1 SGHDT and CDR2 YYEEEE. V was pared by 4 bases and J by 12 bases, with 8 bases of the junction left unmatched. This CDR3 has 12 amino acids. The CDR3 protein is CASSEGQEIHTF. The CDR3 DNA is TGTGCCAGCAGCGAGGGACAGGAGATTCACACCTTC.

V is TRBV5-8 and J is TRBJ1-6, with 9 positions matching TRBD1. J gave up 1 base and V 9 bases, and 8 bases lay outside the gene matches. The V gene's germline CDR1 is SGHTS and CDR2 YDEGEE. The CDR3 runs 16 residues. This chain's CDR3 is CATLQGASSYNSPLHF. Here the CDR3 DNA reads TGTGCCACCCTACAGGGGGCTTCGTCCTATAATTCACCCCTCCACTTT.

The V and J genes are TRBV5-1 and TRBJ2-1; D is undetermined. Trimming cost V 0 bases and J 3 bases, with 7 bases left between them. The CDR3 extends over 14 amino acids. Per the germline V gene, CDR1 is SGHRS and CDR2 is YFSETQ. The CDR3 DNA follows: TGCGCCAGCAGCTTGGAAACTATCTACAATGAGCAGTTCTTC. Its translation: CASSLETIYNEQFF.